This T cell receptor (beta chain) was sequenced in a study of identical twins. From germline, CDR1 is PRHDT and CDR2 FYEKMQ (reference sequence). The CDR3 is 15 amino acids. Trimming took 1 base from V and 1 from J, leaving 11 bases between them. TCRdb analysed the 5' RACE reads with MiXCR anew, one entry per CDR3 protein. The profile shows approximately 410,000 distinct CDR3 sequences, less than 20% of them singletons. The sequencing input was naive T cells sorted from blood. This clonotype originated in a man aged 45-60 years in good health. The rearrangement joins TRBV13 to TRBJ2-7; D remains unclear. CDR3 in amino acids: CASSLDGGISYEQYF. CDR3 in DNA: TGTGCCAGCAGCTTAGACGGCGGCATATCCTACGAGCAGTACTTC.